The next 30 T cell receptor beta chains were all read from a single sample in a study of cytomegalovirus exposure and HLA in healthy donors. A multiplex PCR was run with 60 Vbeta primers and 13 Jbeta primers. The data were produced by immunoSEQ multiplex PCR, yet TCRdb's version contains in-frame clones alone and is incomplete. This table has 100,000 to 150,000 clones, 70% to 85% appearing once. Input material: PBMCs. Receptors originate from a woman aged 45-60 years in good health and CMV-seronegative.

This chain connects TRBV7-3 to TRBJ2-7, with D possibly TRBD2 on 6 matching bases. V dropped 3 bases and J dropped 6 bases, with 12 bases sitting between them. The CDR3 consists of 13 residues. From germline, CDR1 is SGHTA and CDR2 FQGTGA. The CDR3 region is CASSFGGLGEQYF. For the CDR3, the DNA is TGTGCCAGCAGCTTCGGGGGACTTGGCGAGCAGTACTTC.

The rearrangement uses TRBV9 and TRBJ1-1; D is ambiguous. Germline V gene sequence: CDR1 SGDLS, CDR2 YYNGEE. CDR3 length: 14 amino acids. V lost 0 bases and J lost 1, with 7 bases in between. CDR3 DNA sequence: TGTGCCAGCAGCGTAGTTCCAGAGAACACTGAAGCTTTCTTT. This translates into CASSVVPENTEAFF.

CDR3 amino acids: CASSAPLSGRARNEQFF. CDR3 nucleotide sequence: TGTGCCAGCAGTGCCCCCCTTAGCGGGAGGGCCCGAAATGAGCAGTTCTTC. The chain has TRBV5-6 and TRBJ2-1, with 11 bases lining up with TRBD2. Per the germline V gene, CDR1 is SGHDT and CDR2 is YYEEEE. J lost 7 bases, V lost 5 bases, and 14 bases had no gene match. CDR3 size: 17 residues.

The CDR3 sequence: CASSSYSGGEQFF. DNA for the CDR3: TGTGCCAGCAGCTCGTATTCGGGTGGTGAGCAGTTCTTC. V is TRBV7-2 and J is TRBJ2-1, with D hard to call. V was cut by 4 bases and J by 9 bases, with 13 bases left in between. Looked up from germline, CDR1 is SGHTA and CDR2 is FQGNSA. CDR3 length equals 13 residues.

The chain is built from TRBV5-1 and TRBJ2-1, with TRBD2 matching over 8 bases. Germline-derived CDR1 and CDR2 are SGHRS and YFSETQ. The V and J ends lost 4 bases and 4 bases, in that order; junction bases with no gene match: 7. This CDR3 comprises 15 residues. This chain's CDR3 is CASSGASGSYNEQFF. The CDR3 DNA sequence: TGCGCCAGCAGCGGAGCTAGCGGGTCTTACAATGAGCAGTTCTTC.

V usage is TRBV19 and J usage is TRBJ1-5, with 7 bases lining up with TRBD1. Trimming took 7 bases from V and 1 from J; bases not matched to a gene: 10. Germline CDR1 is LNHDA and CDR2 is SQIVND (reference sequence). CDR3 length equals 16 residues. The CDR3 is CASNQLYRGSNQPQHF. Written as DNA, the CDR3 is TGTGCCAGTAACCAATTGTACAGGGGCAGCAATCAGCCCCAGCATTTT.

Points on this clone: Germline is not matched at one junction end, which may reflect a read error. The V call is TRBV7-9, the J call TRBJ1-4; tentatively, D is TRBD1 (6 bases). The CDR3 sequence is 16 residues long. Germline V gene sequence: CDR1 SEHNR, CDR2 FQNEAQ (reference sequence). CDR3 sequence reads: CSSSLFLGASNEKLFF. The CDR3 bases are TGTTCCAGCAGCTTATTTCTGGGGGCTTCTAATGAAAAACTGTTTTTT.

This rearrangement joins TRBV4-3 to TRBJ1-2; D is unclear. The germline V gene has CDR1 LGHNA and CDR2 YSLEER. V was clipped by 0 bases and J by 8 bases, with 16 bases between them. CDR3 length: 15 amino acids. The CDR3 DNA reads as TGCGCCAGCAGCCAAGATCAGCGATGGTTAGGCGGCTACACCTTC. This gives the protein CASSQDQRWLGGYTF.

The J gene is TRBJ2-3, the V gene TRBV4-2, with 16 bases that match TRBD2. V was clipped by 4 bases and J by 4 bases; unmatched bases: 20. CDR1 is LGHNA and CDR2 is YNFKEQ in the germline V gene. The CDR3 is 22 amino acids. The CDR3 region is CASSLNNPGTSGRALEPDTQYF. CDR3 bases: TGTGCCAGCAGCCTGAACAACCCCGGGACTAGCGGGAGGGCCCTCGAACCAGATACGCAGTATTTT.

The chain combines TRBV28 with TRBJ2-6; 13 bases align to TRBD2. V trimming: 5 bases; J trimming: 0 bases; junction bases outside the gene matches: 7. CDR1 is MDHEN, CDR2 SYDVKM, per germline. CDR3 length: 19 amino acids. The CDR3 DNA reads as TGTGCCAGCAGTAGGACTAGCGGGAGCCCTTTCTCTGGGGCCAACGTCCTGACTTTC. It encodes CASSRTSGSPFSGANVLTF.

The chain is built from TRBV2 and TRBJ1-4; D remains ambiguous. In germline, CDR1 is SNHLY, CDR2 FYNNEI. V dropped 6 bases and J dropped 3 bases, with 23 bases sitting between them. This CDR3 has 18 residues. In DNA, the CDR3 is TGTGCCAGCAGCGAAAAACCAATCACGGGGTCACCTAATGAAAAACTGTTTTTT. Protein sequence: CASSEKPITGSPNEKLFF.

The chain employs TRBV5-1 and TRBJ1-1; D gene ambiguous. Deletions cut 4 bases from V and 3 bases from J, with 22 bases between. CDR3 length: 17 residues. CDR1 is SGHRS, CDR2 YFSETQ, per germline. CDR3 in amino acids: CASSRDRTNGLYTEAFF. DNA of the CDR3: TGCGCCAGCAGCAGAGACCGCACGAATGGGCTGTACACTGAAGCTTTCTTT. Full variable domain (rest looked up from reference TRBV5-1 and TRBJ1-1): KAGVTQTPRYLIKTRGQQVTLSCSPISGHRSVSWYQQTPGQGLQFLFEYFSETQRNKGNFPGRFSGRQFSNSRSEMNVSTLELGDSALYLCASSRDRTNGLYTEAFFGQGTRLTVV.

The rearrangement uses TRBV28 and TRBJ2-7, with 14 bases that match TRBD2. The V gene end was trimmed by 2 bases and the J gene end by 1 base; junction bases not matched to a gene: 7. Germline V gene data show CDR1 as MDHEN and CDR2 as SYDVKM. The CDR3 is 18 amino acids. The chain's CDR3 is CASSLRLAGGQRSYEQYF. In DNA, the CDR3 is TGTGCCAGCAGTTTACGACTAGCGGGAGGGCAGCGATCCTACGAGCAGTACTTC.

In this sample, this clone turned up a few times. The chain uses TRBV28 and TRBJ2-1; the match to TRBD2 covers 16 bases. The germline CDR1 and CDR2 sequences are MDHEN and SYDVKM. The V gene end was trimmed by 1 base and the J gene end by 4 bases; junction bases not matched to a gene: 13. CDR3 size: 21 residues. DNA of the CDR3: TGTGCCAGCAGTTTATTAGATCCTCCGGGACTAGCGGGAGGGATATACAATGAGCAGTTCTTC. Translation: CASSLLDPPGLAGGIYNEQFF.

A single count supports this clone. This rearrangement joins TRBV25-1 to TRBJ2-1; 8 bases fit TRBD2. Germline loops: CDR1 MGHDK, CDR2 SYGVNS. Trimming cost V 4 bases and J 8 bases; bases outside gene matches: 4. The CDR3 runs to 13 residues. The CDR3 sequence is CASSVFGGDEQFF. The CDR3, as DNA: TGTGCCAGCAGTGTATTCGGGGGGGATGAGCAGTTCTTC.

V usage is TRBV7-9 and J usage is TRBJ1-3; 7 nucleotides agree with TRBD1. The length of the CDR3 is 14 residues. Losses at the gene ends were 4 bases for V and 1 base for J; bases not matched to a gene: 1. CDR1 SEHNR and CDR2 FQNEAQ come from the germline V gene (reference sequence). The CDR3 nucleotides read TGTGCCAGCAGCTCAGGGGGATCTGGAAACACCATATATTTT. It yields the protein CASSSGGSGNTIYF.

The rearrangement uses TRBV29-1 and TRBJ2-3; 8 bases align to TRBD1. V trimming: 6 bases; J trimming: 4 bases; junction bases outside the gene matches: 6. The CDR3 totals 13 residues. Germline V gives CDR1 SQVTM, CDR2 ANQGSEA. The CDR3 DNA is TGCAGCGTCGTCCGGACAGGGCCAGATACGCAGTATTTT. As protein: CSVVRTGPDTQYF.

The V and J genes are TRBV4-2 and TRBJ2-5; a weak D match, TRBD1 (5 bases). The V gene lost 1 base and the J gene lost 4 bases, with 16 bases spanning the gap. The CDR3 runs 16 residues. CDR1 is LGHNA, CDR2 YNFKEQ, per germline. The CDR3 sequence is CASSQGVGDVLETQYF. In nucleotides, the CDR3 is TGTGCCAGCAGCCAAGGTGTAGGGGATGTGCTAGAGACCCAGTACTTC.

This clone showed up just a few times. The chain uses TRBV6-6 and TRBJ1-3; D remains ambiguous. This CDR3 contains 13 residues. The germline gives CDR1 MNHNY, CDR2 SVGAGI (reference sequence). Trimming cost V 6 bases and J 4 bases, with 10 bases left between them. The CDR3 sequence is CASSATLGNTIYF. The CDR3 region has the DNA TGTGCCAGCAGCGCCACTCTCGGAAACACCATATATTTT.

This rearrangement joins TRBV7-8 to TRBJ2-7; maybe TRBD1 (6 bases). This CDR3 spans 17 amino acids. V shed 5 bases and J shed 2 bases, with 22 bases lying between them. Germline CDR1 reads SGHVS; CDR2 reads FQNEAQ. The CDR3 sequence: CASSPRTALTPPYEQYF. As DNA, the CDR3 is TGTGCCAGCAGCCCTCGGACAGCTCTCACCCCCCCCTACGAGCAGTACTTC.

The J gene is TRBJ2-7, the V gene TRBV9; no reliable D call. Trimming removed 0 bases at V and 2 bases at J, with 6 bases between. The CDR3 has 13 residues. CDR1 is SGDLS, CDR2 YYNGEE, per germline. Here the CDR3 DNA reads TGTGCCAGCAGCGTAGGGGCAGCCTACGAGCAGTACTTC. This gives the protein CASSVGAAYEQYF.

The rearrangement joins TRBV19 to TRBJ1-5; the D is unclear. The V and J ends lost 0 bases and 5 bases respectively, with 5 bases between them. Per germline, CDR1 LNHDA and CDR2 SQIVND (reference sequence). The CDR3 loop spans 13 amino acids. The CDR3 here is CASSIDGDQPQHF. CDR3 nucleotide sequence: TGTGCCAGTAGTATAGACGGGGATCAGCCCCAGCATTTT.

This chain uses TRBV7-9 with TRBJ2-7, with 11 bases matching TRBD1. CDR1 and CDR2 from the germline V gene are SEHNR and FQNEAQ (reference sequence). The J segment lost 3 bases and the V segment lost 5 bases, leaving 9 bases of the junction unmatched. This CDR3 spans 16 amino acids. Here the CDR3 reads CASSALPGQGGYEQYF. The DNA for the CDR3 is TGTGCCAGCAGCGCCCTGCCGGGACAGGGGGGCTACGAGCAGTACTTC.

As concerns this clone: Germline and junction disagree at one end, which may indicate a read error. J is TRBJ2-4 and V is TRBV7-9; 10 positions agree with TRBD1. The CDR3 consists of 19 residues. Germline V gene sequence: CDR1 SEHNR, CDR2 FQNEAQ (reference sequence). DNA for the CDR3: TGTTCCAGCAGCAAAGCGGTGGGACAGGGGATGTCAGCCAAAAACATTCAGTACTTC. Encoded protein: CSSSKAVGQGMSAKNIQYF.

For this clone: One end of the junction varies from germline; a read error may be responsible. This chain's CDR3 is CASSLGTVYEQYF. The DNA for the CDR3 is TGTGCCAGCAGTTTAGGTACAGTTTACGAGCAGTACTTC. The chain has TRBV7-7 and TRBJ2-7; D gene ambiguous. From germline, CDR1 is SSHAT and CDR2 FNYEAQ (reference sequence). The CDR3 totals 13 residues.

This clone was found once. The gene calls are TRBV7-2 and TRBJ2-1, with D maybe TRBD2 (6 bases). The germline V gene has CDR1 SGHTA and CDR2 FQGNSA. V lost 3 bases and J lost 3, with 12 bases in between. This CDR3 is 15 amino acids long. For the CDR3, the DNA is TGTGCCAGCAGCTTGACGGCGGGGCTCTACAATGAGCAGTTCTTC. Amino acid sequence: CASSLTAGLYNEQFF.

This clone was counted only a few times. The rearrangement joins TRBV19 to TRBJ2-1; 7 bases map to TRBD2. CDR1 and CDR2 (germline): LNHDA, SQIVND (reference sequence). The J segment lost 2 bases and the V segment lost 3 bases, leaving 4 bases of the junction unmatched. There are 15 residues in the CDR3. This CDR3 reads CASSIGLAAYNEQFF. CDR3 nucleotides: TGTGCCAGTAGTATTGGGCTAGCGGCCTACAATGAGCAGTTCTTC.

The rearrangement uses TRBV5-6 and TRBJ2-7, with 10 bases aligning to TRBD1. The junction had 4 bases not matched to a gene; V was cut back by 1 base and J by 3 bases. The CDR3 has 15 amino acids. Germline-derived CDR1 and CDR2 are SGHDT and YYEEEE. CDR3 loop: CASSLRRTGGYEQYF. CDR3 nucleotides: TGTGCCAGCAGCTTGCGCCGGACAGGGGGCTACGAGCAGTACTTC.

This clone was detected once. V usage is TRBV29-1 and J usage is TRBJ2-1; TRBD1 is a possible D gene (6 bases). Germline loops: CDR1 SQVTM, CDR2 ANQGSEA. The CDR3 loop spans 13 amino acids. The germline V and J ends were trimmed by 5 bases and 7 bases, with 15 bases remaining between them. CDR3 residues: CSVSTTQGNEQFF. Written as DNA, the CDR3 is TGCAGCGTTTCCACTACCCAGGGGAATGAGCAGTTCTTC.

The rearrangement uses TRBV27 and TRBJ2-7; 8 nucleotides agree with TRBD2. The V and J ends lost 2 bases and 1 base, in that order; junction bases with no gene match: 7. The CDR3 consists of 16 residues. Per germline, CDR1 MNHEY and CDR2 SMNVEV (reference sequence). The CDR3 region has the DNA TGTGCCAGCAGTTTACTCGGTAGCGGGGTTTCCTACGAGCAGTACTTC. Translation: CASSLLGSGVSYEQYF.